This T cell receptor beta chain was observed in a study of regulatory T cells in long-lasting Graves disease (dated by TCRdb to the early 2020s). Regarding the complete study: Antithyroid drugs had been taken for less than 3 months by newly diagnosed Graves' disease patients. The study was conducted in China and was registered as a clinical trial. Patients with persistent Graves' disease were compared with patients with newly diagnosed Graves' disease using TCR sequencing and RNA sequencing of peripheral blood. TCR sequencing covered some 13 persistent and about 20 newly diagnosed Graves' disease patients, 33 samples in total.

Per the publication, the time point label means: newly diagnosed GD, antithyroid drugs for less than 3 months. For both TCR sequencing and RNA sequencing, RNA was extracted from PBMCs using TRIzol. Graves' disease was diagnosed according to American Thyroid Association guidelines. The patients came from an endocrinology department in Xi'an, China. Each patient gave 7 to 9.5 milliliters of peripheral blood, collected in an EDTA anticoagulant tube. Ficoll Paque Plus density gradient separation was used to isolate PBMCs, and no further T cell sorting was done. RNA quality was checked with an Agilent 2100 Bioanalyzer and agarose gel, and concentration with a NanoDrop 2000. This clonotype was picked up many times. The clone's antigen remains unknown. One base away there is no much larger clone; base qualities are not given. Broader findings and caveats from the paper: A larger number of public clonotypes was shared among persistent patients (about 2,700) than among newly diagnosed patients (approximately 1,000). Only peripheral blood was studied, because thyroid tissue, the primary lesion, was inaccessible. Only the TCR beta chain was sequenced and analyzed. Compared with newly diagnosed patients, patients with persistent Graves' disease had lower TCR Shannon entropy and fewer highly expanded clones, which suggests clonal expansion. The authors noted that the small sample size was a limitation that may lower accuracy.

Library preparation used multiplex PCR. The data were produced on an Illumina HiSeq 4000. CDR3 regions were amplified by Arm-PCR with iRepertoire HTBI primers to construct TCR beta libraries. Before sequencing, the PCR products went through gel purification. The published analysis was carried out like this. Across samples, 60 to 80 TRBV and 13 to 15 TRBJ segments were identified and used for gene usage analysis of CDR3 amino acid clonotypes. COPE and FqMerger were used to merge filtered high-quality paired reads into contigs. BLAST was used to align contigs to IMGT TRBV, TRBD and TRBJ reference genes, and CDR3 was defined according to IMGT. Highly expanded clones were defined as clonotypes with a frequency above 0.1%. Shannon entropy served as the measure of repertoire diversity, while the Gini coefficient captured V-J evenness. A clonotype was considered public if more than one individual shared it. Through fastp at Q25 and MiXCR, TCRdb rebuilt clones from the public reads, retaining in-frame beta chains. All rows with the same CDR3 protein become a single entry with the most common DNA and genes. TCRdb, not the original authors, processed these V and J calls. A total of around 450,000 distinct CDR3 sequences appear in this sample, 15% of them only once. The ten largest clones take up 7.8% of the sample.

These data also formed part of another study, on T cells in Graves' hyperthyroidism and ophthalmopathy. The second study's paper adds: Graves' hyperthyroidism was defined as stable when no progression to ophthalmopathy occurred over 18 months of follow-up. The hyperthyroidism patients were between 18 and 65 years old and newly diagnosed, with a disease duration of less than 2 months. Exclusion was applied to patients with uncontrolled infections, other autoimmune diseases, pregnancy or lactation. Diagnoses were based on clinical symptoms, serum thyroxine and TRAb, thyroid ultrasound and orbital computed tomography. The first round of RT-PCR for the TCR CDR3 was performed with the HTBI primer set and the Qiagen OneStep RT-PCR kit. Most expanded thyroid clonotypes (frequency above 0.001) were also found in blood, which suggests that blood repertoires may mirror thyroid immune responses. A model built on a 13 V-J signature distinguished ophthalmopathy from stable hyperthyroidism, reaching roughly 88% sensitivity and 81.08% specificity in cross-validation and 80%/75% in testing. In validation, the model predicted progression to ophthalmopathy a median of about 6 months before onset, with around 70% sensitivity and around 76% specificity. To identify TCR V-J signatures that set the groups apart, the researchers used a discovery cohort of 100 patients, made up of around 40 with Graves' ophthalmopathy and approximately 57 with stable Graves' hyperthyroidism. Prospective prediction of ophthalmopathy was tested in an independent validation cohort consisting of some 20 hyperthyroidism patients and approximately 16 patients who later progressed to ophthalmopathy. The approximately 90 discovery patients were divided at random into training and test sets in a 7:3 ratio. In addition, the study compared T-cell repertoires in thyroid tissue and in blood from five to seven Graves' hyperthyroidism patients. After sampling, hyperthyroidism patients received methimazole starting at 30 mg daily, and ophthalmopathy patients received high-dose intravenous methylprednisolone. Libraries were constructed in a second round of multiplex PCR, after which size selection and purification were carried out. The libraries were sequenced on an Illumina HiSeq2000 using paired-end 100 bp reads. SOAPnuke was used to process the raw data, throwing out any read that contained adapters or uncalled bases, had a mean Phred below 15, or lacked an exact constant-primer or identifier match. High-quality paired reads were merged using COPE v1.2.5, and each unique nucleotide sequence was defined as a clonotype. Clonotypes were aligned to IMGT TRBV, TRBD and TRBJ reference segments using MiTCR v1.1. The analysis included only V-J combinations with a frequency above 0.0001, which together covered roughly 99% of the repertoires. The TCS score was defined as the ratio of F50 (clonal expansion) to E x V (chaos), calculated using BLOSUM62-based TCRdist between CDR3 peptides within each V-J. Welch's t-statistics and random forest reduced around 520 V-J features to roughly 13, which were used in a naive Bayes classifier (R e1071). No statistical method was used to set the sample size in advance, and investigators knew the group allocation. According to the paper, TCR Vbeta CDR3 sequencing was carried out on about 140 peripheral blood samples, which came from over 40 ophthalmopathy, fewer than 80 hyperthyroidism and some 17 progressor patients.

This TCR derives from a woman in her forties with Graves disease. Donor details come from another sample of the same person, matched by shared clones. The specimen was peripheral blood mononuclear cells (PBMCs), collected at new diagnosis, from a patient treated with antithyroid drugs.

CDR3 reads: CASSSDRKNIQYF. The DNA sequence is given as TGTGCCAGCAGCTCCGACAGGAAAAACATTCAGTACTTC. This sequence uses TRBV11-2 and TRBJ2-4; 6 matching bases give a weak D call of TRBD1. V lost 4 bases and J lost 4 bases; the stretch between them is 8 bases long. CDR1 and CDR2, looked up from the germline V gene, are SGHAT and FQNNGV. There are 13 amino acids in the CDR3, from cysteine to phenylalanine inclusive. Here the CDR3 DNA is all that survives: 39 bases in frame from base 1. Here the CDR3 is joined to the reference TRBV11-2 and TRBJ2-4 genes, and the full variable domain is: EAGVAQSPRYKIIEKRQSVAFWCNPISGHATLYWYQQILGQGPKLLIQFQNNGVVDDSQLPKDRFSAERLKGVDSTLKIQPAKLEDSAVYLCASSSDRKNIQYFGAGTRLSVL.